The T cell receptor (beta chain) under discussion was sequenced for a study of T-cell reconstitution after alpha-beta-depleted transplantation in children (dated by TCRdb to 2016 to 2018). For the study in its entirety: Using TCR repertoire profiling, the study quantitatively followed how T-cell immune reconstitution unfolded in children after TCRalphabeta/CD19-depleted allogeneic hematopoietic cell transplantation.

This clonotype was seen many times. Its recognized antigen is unknown. The record has no base qualities; no much larger clone is one base away. Relative to germline, V is 1 base shorter and J is 3 bases shorter, with 7 bases between their ends. The germline V gene encodes CDR1 MNHEY and CDR2 SVGEGT. CDR3 length: 14 amino acids, cysteine to phenylalanine. The only DNA kept is the CDR3, 42 bases in frame from the first base. Libraries came from PCR. Sequencer: Illumina HiSeq 2500. To normalize quantification of the TCRbeta repertoire, the TCR libraries were built with molecular barcoding that relied on unique molecular identifiers. Using fastp at Q25 and MiXCR, TCRdb reprocessed the public reads and kept productive beta chains. Every entry covers one CDR3 protein and lists the most common genes and DNA from its rows. In this sample the table shows around 440,000 distinct CDR3 sequences, more than 9% of which occur a single time. The ten largest clones take up 2% of the sample.

The treatment or condition tag for this specimen amounts to: allogeneic hematopoietic cell transplantation with graft depleted of TCRalphabeta T cells and CD19 B cells. The transplant recipients were children given TCRalphabeta/CD19-depleted allogeneic hematopoietic cell grafts. General study outcomes and caveats: Over the following months the frequencies of hyperexpanded clones went down, and after one year T-cell counts and TCRbeta diversity were mostly credited to newly produced T cells. In some patients, high TCRbeta diversity at day 60 was attributed to recipient T cells and intrathymic progenitors that had survived conditioning. About two months after transplant, the apparently early recovery of alphabetaT-cell counts reportedly depended on just several hundred clones that had expanded rapidly and came from non-depleted graft cells.

Source: PBMCs, taken before TCRalphabeta/CD19-depleted stem cell transplant. The sequence derives from a child aged 2 to 10 with inherited bone marrow failure, due to receive a stem cell transplant. This sequence uses TRBV6-2 or TRBV6-3 and TRBJ2-4, with the D gene too uncertain to name. The CDR3 region: CASSYLSVKNIQYF. The sequence in DNA is TGTGCCAGCAGTTACTTGAGCGTCAAAAACATTCAGTACTTC.